Included here is one TCR beta chain sequence, with context. Its antigen is still unknown. A single record per CDR3 protein comes from TCRdb applying MiXCR to the reads. The profile covers about 530,000 distinct CDR3 sequences, with 26% appearing a single time and under 15% taken by the ten largest. Trimming took 4 bases from V and 2 from J; bases not matched to a gene: 12. CDR3 length equals 16 residues. Germline loops: CDR1 SGHDT, CDR2 YYEEEE. This record comes from a study of T cell repertoires in cytomegalovirus infection. The wider study: The public TCR beta signatures pointed to both CMV infection and matching HLA type.

Study-level points and caveats: The cumulative frequency of public TCR beta families distinguished individuals who carried CMV together with the relevant HLA. Dominating the ex vivo response were TCR beta clonotypes that were CMV-specific and HLA-C-restricted.

This TCR was recovered from a human donor in good health (CMV status not recorded). Some clones in this sample may be carry-over from other donors' samples. The chain couples TRBV5-6 to TRBJ2-7, with TRBD1 matching 7 bases. Input material: PBMCs. CDR3 nucleotide sequence: TGTGCCAGCAGCATAGGACAGGTCCCCCTTACCTACGAGCAGTACGTC. Protein sequence: CASSIGQVPLTYEQYV.